This T cell receptor beta chain was recorded in a study of T cells after yellow fever vaccination. Study background: Fractions of low cell number were prepared using SMART-Seq v4 Ultra Low Input.

This clonotype appeared a few times. The V segment lost 1 base and the J segment 6 bases; nucleotides outside the gene matches: 23. Germline assignment: CDR1 MGHDK and CDR2 SYGVNS. This CDR3 contains 21 residues. A single record per CDR3 protein comes from TCRdb applying MiXCR to the 5' RACE reads. The repertoire holds a few hundred thousand distinct CDR3 sequences, 17% seen once, with approximately 15% in the top ten. This clonotype was obtained from a man between 18 and 35 years old who received the YFV17D yellow fever vaccine. The chain carries TRBV25-1 and TRBJ2-3, with 9 bases fitting TRBD2. Sequenced material: PBMCs, taken 4 to 5 days after the first yellow fever vaccination. The DNA of the CDR3 is TGTGCCAGCAGTGAATCCCTGACAGGGCTCTCTGGCGGGGGGGTCAGGGATACGCAGTATTTT. Translation gives CASSESLTGLSGGGVRDTQYF.